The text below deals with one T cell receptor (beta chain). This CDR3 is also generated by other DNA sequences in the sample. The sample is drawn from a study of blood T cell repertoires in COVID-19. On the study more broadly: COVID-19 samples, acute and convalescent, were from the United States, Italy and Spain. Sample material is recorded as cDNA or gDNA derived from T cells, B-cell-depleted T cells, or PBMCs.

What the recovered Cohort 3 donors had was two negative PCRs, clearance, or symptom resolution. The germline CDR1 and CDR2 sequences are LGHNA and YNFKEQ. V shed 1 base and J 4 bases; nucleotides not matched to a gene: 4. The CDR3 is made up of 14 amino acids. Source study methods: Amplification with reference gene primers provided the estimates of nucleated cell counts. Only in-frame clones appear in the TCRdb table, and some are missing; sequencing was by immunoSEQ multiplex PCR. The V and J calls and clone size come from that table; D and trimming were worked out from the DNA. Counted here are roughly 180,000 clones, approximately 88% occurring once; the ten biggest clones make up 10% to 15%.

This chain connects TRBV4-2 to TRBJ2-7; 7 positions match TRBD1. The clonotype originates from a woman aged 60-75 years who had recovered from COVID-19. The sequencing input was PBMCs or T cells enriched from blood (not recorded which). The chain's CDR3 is CASSQGQGTYEQYF. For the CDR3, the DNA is TGTGCCAGCAGCCAAGGACAGGGAACGTACGAGCAGTACTTC.